The source of this T cell receptor beta chain is a study of neurological immune-mediated disorders. Findings and limits, study-wide: Because no CDR3 amino acid sequences were shared across subjects by expanded clones, private repertoires were suggested in all groups.

Comments on this clonotype: Its antigen is still unknown. A much larger clone lies a single base off, so this may be a read error.

Synthesis of cDNA used 5'RACE (with 10-nucleotide random UMIs). MiXCR, applied by TCRdb to the 5' RACE reads, yields one record per CDR3 protein. Here the sample spans 95,000 to 150,000 distinct CDR3 sequences, roughly 3.2% being singletons. CDR1 and CDR2 (germline): DFQATT, SNEGSKA (reference sequence). The CDR3 extends over 12 amino acids. V was trimmed by 7 bases and J by 6 bases, leaving 15 bases between them. The source material was PBMCs. This chain uses TRBV20-1 with TRBJ1-2; D may be TRBD1 (6 bases). The clonotype was recovered from a woman aged 25 to 45 with multiple sclerosis. The DNA for the CDR3 is TGCAGTGATATTAGAGGGGGGGATGGCTACACCTTC. The encoded protein is CSDIRGGDGYTF.